Below, one T cell receptor beta chain is given with its context. No antigen is known for it. The data are from a study of cytomegalovirus exposure and HLA in healthy donors. The PCR contained 60 Vbeta and 13 Jbeta primers. In the original analysis: In a later analysis, of 80 million to 90 million unique beta chains, roughly 9.9 million appeared in at least two donors. Repertoires were generated with immunoSEQ multiplex PCR, while TCRdb's copy carries only in-frame clones and drops some. D and trimming were read from the DNA, whereas the V and J calls and clone size are those reported in that table. The data show about 99,000 clones, and the top ten clones hold around 3.2%. Notes on the study in general: In a later analysis, most CMV-associated TCR beta chains appeared HLA-restricted.

The receptor was derived from a middle-aged man in good health and CMV-seronegative. The sample taken for sequencing was PBMCs.

CDR3 bases: TGTGCCAGCAACCGAGGAGGGAGCAATCAGCCCCAGCATTTT. This encodes CASNRGGSNQPQHF. This sequence joins TRBV6-5 and TRBJ1-5; D unclear. This CDR3 spans 14 amino acids. Trimming took off 7 bases at V and 1 base at J, with 11 bases between the two ends. The germline V gene encodes CDR1 MNHEY and CDR2 SVGAGI.